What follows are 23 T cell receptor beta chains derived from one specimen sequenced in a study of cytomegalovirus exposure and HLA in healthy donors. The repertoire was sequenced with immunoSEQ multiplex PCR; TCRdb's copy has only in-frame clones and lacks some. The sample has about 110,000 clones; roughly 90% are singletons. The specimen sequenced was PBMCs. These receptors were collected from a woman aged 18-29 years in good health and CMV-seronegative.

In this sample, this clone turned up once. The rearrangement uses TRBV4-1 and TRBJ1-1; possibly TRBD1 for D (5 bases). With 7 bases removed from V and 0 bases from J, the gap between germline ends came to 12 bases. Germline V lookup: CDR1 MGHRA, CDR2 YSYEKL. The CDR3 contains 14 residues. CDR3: CASNPDSMNTEAFF. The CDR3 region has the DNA TGCGCCAGCAACCCTGACAGCATGAACACTGAAGCTTTCTTT.

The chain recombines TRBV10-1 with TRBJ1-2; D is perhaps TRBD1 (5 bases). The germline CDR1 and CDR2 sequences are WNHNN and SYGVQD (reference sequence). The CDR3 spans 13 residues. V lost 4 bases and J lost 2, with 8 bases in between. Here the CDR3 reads CASSADSNYGYTF. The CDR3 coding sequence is TGCGCCAGCAGTGCCGACAGCAACTATGGCTACACCTTC.

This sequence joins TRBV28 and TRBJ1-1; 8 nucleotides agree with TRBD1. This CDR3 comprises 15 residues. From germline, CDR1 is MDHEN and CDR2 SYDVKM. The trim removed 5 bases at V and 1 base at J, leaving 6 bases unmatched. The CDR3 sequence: CASSLPGGGNTEAFF. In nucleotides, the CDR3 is TGTGCCAGCAGTCTTCCAGGGGGCGGGAACACTGAAGCTTTCTTT.

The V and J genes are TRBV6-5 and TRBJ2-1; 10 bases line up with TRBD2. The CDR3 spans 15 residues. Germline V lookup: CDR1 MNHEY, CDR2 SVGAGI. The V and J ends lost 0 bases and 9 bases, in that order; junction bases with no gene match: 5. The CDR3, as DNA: TGTGCCAGCAGTTACTCCCTAGCGGGAGTGGGTGAGCAGTTCTTC. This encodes CASSYSLAGVGEQFF.

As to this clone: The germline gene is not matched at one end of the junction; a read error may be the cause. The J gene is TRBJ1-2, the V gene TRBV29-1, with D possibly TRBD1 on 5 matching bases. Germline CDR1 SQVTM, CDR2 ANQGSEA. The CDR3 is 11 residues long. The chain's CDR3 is CSVQDSYGYTF. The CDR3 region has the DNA TGCAGCGTTCAAGACAGTTATGGCTACACCTTC. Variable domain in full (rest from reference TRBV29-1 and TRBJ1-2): SAVISQKPSRDICQRGTSLTIQCQVDSQVTMMFWYRQQPGQSLTLIATANQGSEATYESGFVIDKFPISRPNLTFSTLTVSNMSPEDSSIYLCSVQDSYGYTFGSGTRLTVV.

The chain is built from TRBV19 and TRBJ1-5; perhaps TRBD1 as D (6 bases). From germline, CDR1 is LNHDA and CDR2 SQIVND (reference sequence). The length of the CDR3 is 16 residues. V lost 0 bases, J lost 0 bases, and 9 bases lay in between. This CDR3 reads CASSIDGQYSNQPQHF. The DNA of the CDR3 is TGTGCCAGTAGTATAGATGGACAGTATAGCAATCAGCCCCAGCATTTT.

CDR3 in DNA: TGCGCCAGCAGCCAGTTGGGACTAGCGGGAGTTGCCGAGCAGTACTTC. Residues: CASSQLGLAGVAEQYF. This chain joins TRBV4-3 and TRBJ2-7, with 14 positions matching TRBD2. CDR1 LGHNA and CDR2 YSLEER come from the germline V gene. The junction had 7 bases not matched to a gene; V was cut back by 3 bases and J by 6 bases. This CDR3 has 16 residues.

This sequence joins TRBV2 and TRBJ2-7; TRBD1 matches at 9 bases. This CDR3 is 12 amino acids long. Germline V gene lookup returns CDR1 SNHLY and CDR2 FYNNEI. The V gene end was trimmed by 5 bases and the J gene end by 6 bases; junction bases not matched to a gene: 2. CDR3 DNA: TGTGCCAGCAGTCGGACAGGGGCCGAGCAGTACTTC. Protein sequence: CASSRTGAEQYF.

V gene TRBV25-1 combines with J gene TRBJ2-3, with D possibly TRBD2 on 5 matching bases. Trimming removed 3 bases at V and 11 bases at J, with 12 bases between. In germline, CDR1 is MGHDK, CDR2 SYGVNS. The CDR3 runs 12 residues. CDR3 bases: TGTGCCAGCAGTGATTTATCCGCGGGGCAGTATTTT. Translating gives CASSDLSAGQYF.

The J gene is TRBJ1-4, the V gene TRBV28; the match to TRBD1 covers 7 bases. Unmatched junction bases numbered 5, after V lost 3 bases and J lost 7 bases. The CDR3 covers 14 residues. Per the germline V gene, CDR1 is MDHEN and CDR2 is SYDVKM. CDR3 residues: CASSFGTAPEKLFF. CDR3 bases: TGTGCCAGCAGTTTCGGGACAGCCCCTGAAAAACTGTTTTTT.

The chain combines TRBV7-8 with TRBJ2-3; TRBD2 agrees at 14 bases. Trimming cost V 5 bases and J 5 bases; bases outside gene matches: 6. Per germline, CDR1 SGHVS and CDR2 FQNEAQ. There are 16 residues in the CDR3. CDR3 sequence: CASSLTSGRAGDTQYF. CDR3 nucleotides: TGTGCCAGCAGCCTGACTAGCGGGAGGGCCGGAGATACGCAGTATTTT.

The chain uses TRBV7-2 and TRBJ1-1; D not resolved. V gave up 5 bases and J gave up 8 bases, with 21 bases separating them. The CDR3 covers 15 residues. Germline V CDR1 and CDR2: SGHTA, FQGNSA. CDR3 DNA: TGTGCCAGCAGCCTAGGTTTTGCGGAGGGAATAGAAGCTTTCTTT. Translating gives CASSLGFAEGIEAFF.

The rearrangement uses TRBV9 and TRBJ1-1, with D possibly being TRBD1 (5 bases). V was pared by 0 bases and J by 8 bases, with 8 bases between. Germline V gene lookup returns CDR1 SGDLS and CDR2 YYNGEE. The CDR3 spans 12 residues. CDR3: CASSVEAGEAFF. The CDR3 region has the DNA TGTGCCAGCAGCGTAGAGGCAGGGGAAGCTTTCTTT.

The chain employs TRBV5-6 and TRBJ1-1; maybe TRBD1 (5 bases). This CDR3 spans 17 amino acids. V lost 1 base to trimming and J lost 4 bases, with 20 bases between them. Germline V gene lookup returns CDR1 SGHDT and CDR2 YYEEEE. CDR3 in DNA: TGTGCCAGCAGCTTGTTCGGGGGTTTGGAGGCTCGCACTGAAGCTTTCTTT. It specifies CASSLFGGLEARTEAFF.

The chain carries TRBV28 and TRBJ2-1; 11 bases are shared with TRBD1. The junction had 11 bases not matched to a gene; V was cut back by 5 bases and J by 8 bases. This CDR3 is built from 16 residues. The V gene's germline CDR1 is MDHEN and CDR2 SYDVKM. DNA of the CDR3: TGTGCCAGCAGTCCACGGACAGGGGGCGATATCGATGAGCAGTTCTTC. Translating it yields CASSPRTGGDIDEQFF.

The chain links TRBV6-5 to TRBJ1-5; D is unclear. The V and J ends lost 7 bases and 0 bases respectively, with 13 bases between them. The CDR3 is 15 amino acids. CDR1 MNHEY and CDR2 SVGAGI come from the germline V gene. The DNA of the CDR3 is TGTGCCAGCAATTTGGGGAGAATTAGCAATCAGCCCCAGCATTTT. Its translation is CASNLGRISNQPQHF.

DNA of the CDR3: TGCGCCAGTCAGACAGGGGGCGGCTACGAGCAGTACTTC. Amino acid sequence: CASQTGGGYEQYF. V gene TRBV5-1 combines with J gene TRBJ2-7; 10 nucleotides match TRBD1. Per the germline V gene, CDR1 is SGHRS and CDR2 is YFSETQ. Trimming removed 8 bases from V and 3 bases from J; junction bases left unmatched: 5. The CDR3 has 13 residues. Full variable domain (remainder filled in from reference TRBV5-1 and TRBJ2-7): KAGVTQTPRYLIKTRGQQVTLSCSPISGHRSVSWYQQTPGQGLQFLFEYFSETQRNKGNFPGRFSGRQFSNSRSEMNVSTLELGDSALYLCASQTGGGYEQYFGPGTRLTVT.

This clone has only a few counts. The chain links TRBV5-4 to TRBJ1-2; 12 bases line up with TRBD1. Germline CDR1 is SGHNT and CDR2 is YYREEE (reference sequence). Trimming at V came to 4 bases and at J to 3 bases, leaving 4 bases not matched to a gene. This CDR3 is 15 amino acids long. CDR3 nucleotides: TGTGCCAGCAGCCCTCGGGACAGGGGGCACTATGGCTACACCTTC. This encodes CASSPRDRGHYGYTF.

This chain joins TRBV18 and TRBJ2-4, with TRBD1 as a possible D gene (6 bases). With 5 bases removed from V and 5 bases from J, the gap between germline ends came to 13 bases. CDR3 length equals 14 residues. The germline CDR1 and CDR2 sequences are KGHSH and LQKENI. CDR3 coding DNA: TGTGCCAGCTCATCAGGGGCAGGTCAAAACATTCAGTACTTC. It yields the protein CASSSGAGQNIQYF.

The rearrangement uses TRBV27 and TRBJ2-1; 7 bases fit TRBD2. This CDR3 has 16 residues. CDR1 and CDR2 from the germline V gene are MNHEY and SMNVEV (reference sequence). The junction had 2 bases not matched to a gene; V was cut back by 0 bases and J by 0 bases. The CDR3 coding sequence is TGTGCCAGCAGTTTATCTGGCGGGGGCTCCTACAATGAGCAGTTCTTC. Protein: CASSLSGGGSYNEQFF.

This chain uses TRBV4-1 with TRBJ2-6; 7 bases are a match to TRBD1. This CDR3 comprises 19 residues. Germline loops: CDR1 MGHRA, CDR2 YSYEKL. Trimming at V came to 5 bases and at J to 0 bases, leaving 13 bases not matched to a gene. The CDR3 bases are TGCGCCAGCAGCTACCGGGACAGCTGGCCGATCTCTGGGGCCAACGTCCTGACTTTC. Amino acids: CASSYRDSWPISGANVLTF.

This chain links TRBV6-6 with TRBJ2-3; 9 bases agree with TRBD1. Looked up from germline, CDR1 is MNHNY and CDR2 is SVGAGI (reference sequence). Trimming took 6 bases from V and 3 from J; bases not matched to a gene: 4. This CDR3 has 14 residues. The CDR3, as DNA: TGTGCCAGCAGCCGGGGACAGGGAACAGATACGCAGTATTTT. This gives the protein CASSRGQGTDTQYF.

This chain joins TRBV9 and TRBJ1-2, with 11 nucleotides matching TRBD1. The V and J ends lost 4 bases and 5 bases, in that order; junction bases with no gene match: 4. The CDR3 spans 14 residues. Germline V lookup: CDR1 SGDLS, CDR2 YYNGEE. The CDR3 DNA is TGTGCCAGCAGCCTGGGGACAGGGGGATATGGCTACACCTTC. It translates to CASSLGTGGYGYTF.